A single sample gave rise to the 8 T cell receptor beta chains below, sequenced in a study of CD8+ T cells in alopecia areata. Investigators isolated RNA and reverse transcribed it into cDNA to act as the sequencing template. Method: immunoSEQ multiplex PCR; TCRdb's copy keeps in-frame clones and lacks some. Here the sample spans 120,000 or so clones, 61% being singletons. Treatment specified: oral pan-JAK inhibitor, 5-10 mg twice daily. The starting material was CD4+ T cells sorted from blood, obtained at week 4, from a patient treated with tofacitinib. These receptors came from a human donor with alopecia areata.

This clone was detected a few times. The chain has TRBV10-3 and TRBJ2-1, with 11 bases aligning to TRBD2. Trimming removed 3 bases from V and 5 bases from J; junction bases left unmatched: 3. CDR3 length: 15 residues. Germline CDR1 ENHRY, CDR2 SYGVKD. The CDR3 DNA sequence: TGTGCCATCAGTGATCCGGGACTAGCGGACAATGAGCAGTTCTTC. Protein: CAISDPGLADNEQFF.

The chain links TRBV29-1 to TRBJ1-2, with 7 bases fitting TRBD1. The CDR3 is made up of 13 amino acids. Germline CDR1 and CDR2: SQVTM and ANQGSEA. Losses at the gene ends were 4 bases for V and 5 bases for J; bases not matched to a gene: 7. The CDR3 DNA is TGCAGCGTTGCCAAGACAGGGAGTTATGGCTACACCTTC. Amino acid sequence: CSVAKTGSYGYTF.

The V call is TRBV10-3, the J call TRBJ2-7; TRBD1 matches 10 bases. CDR3 length: 14 residues. Germline V gene lookup returns CDR1 ENHRY and CDR2 SYGVKD. The trim removed 6 bases at V and 3 bases at J, leaving 5 bases unmatched. This CDR3 reads CAIRRTGGSYEQYF. CDR3 coding DNA: TGTGCCATCAGACGGACAGGGGGTAGCTACGAGCAGTACTTC.

The gene calls are TRBV2 and TRBJ2-5, with 8 bases that match TRBD1. Looked up from germline, CDR1 is SNHLY and CDR2 is FYNNEI. This CDR3 has 13 residues. J lost 1 base, V lost 8 bases, and 3 bases had no gene match. The DNA for the CDR3 is TGTGCCAGCGGGACAGGCGCCCAAGAGACCCAGTACTTC. This codes for CASGTGAQETQYF.

This clone appeared once. The J gene is TRBJ1-2, the V gene TRBV28; 9 bases are a match to TRBD1. The junction had 9 bases not matched to a gene; V was cut back by 4 bases and J by 3 bases. Germline lookup yields CDR1 MDHEN and CDR2 SYDVKM. This CDR3 is built from 16 residues. CDR3 DNA sequence: TGTGCCAGCAGTTCTCACAGGGGGCGGGGCGACTATGGCTACACCTTC. Its protein product is CASSSHRGRGDYGYTF.

The rearrangement links TRBV29-1 to TRBJ2-7; 14 bases align to TRBD2. Per the germline V gene, CDR1 is SQVTM and CDR2 is ANQGSEA. This CDR3 is built from 15 residues. Trimming took 6 bases from V and 1 from J; bases not matched to a gene: 5. The CDR3 DNA is TGCAGCGTCCGGACTAGCGGGAGGTCTTCCTACGAGCAGTACTTC. Protein sequence: CSVRTSGRSSYEQYF.

This clone was counted only a few times. This chain joins TRBV27 and TRBJ1-4; D possibly corresponds to TRBD1 (6 bases). Germline V CDR1 and CDR2: MNHEY, SMNVEV (reference sequence). V dropped 11 bases and J dropped 3 bases, with 16 bases sitting between them. This CDR3 has 14 amino acids. CDR3 amino acids: CAAGGARANEKLFF. In nucleotides, the CDR3 is TGTGCCGCGGGGGGGGCGCGGGCTAATGAAAAACTGTTTTTT.

This clone was counted only a few times. This chain uses TRBV5-4 with TRBJ2-1, with 7 bases aligning to TRBD1. After removal of 4 bases from V and 5 bases from J, the junction contained 9 bases not matched to a gene. Germline CDR1 reads SGHNT; CDR2 reads YYREEE (reference sequence). The CDR3 is 15 amino acids. The CDR3 is CASSPTRGQNNEQFF. The DNA of the CDR3 is TGTGCCAGCAGCCCTACAAGGGGACAGAACAATGAGCAGTTCTTC.